Detailed here is one T cell receptor (beta chain). The data stem from a study of T-cell reconstitution after alpha-beta-depleted transplantation in children. The V gene's germline CDR1 is SEHNR and CDR2 FQNEAQ (reference sequence). The CDR3 is 16 residues long. J lost 4 bases, V lost 5 bases, and 10 bases had no gene match. For TCRbeta, the library was prepared with unique molecular identifiers. TCRdb reprocessed the PCR reads with MiXCR, giving one entry per CDR3 protein. The table records 100,000 to 120,000 distinct CDR3 sequences, around 6.4% of them present only once. This TCR was sampled from a male patient aged 2 to 10 who had a stem cell transplant for acute lymphoblastic leukemia, so the T cells may come from the graft donor. The sequencing here drew on PBMCs, mostly from graft donor cells, taken 360 days after TCRalphabeta/CD19-depleted stem cell transplant. The V call is TRBV7-9, the J call TRBJ2-2; TRBD2 matches at 7 bases. The CDR3 is CASSPNGRWGTGELFF. CDR3 nucleotides: TGTGCCAGCAGCCCGAACGGGAGGTGGGGCACCGGGGAGCTGTTTTTT.